The clone carrying this T cell receptor (beta chain) was seen a single time. Its antigen is still unknown. Trimming cost V 0 bases and J 5 bases, with 10 bases left between them. CDR1 LNHNV and CDR2 YYDKDF come from the germline V gene (reference sequence). This CDR3 region has 14 residues. The data derive from a study of T cell clones after liver transplantation. Study overall: Tolerance: complete withdrawal held at least one year, liver enzymes staying within twice normal. Draws occurred before transplant, before withdrawal, and after complete or failed withdrawal.

TCRdb's copy holds only in-frame clones and misses some; the assay was immunoSEQ multiplex PCR. The sample contains more than 7,000 clones, about 75% of which appear only once. Study outcomes and limitations: Graft donor-reactive T cells may have migrated into the graft rather than being deleted. Circulating graft-donor-reactive CD4 TCRbeta sequences fell significantly post-transplant in most of the 8 subjects.

The rearrangement joins TRBV15 to TRBJ2-5; weak D call: TRBD2 (6 bases). The clonotype was recovered from a human donor who received a liver transplant. The source material was CD8+ T cells from blood, sampled before liver transplant. In DNA, the CDR3 is TGTGCCACCAGCAGAGATGCGGGGACGGAGACCCAGTACTTC. Residues: CATSRDAGTETQYF.